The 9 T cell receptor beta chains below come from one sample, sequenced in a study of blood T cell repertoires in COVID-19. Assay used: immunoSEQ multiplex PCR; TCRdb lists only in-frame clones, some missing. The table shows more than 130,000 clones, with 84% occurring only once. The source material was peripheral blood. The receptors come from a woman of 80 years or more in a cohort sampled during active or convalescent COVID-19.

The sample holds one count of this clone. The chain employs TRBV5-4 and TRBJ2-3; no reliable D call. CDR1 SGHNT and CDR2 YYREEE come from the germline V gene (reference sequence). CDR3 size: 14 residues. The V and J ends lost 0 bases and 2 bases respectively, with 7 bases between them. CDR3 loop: CASSLDQITDTQYF. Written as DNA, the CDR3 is TGTGCCAGCAGCTTGGATCAGATCACAGATACGCAGTATTTT.

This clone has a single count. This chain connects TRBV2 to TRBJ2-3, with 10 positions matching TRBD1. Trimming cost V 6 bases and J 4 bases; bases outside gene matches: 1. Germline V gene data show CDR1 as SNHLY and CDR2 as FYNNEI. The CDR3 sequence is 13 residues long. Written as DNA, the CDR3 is TGTGCCAGCAGGGGGACAGGGGCAGATACGCAGTATTTT. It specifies CASRGTGADTQYF.

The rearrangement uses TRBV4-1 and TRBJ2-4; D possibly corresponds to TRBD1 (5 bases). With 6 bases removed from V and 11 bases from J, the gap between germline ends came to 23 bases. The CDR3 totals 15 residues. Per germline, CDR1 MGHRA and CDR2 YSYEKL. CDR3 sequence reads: CASRPIGHVRGVQYF. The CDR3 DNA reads TGCGCCAGCAGGCCGATTGGACACGTTCGTGGGGTTCAGTACTTC.

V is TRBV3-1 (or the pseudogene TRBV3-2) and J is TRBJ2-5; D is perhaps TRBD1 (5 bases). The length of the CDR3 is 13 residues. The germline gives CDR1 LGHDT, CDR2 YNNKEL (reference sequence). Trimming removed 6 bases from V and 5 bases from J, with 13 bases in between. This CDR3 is CASSQNQGETQYF. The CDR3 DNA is TGTGCCAGCAGTCAAAACCAGGGTGAGACCCAGTACTTC.

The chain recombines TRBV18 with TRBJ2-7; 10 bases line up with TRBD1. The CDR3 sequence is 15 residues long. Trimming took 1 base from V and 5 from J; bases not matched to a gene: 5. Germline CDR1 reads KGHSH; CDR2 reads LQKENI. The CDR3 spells CASSPLGTGADEQYF. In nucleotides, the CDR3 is TGTGCCAGCTCACCACTTGGGACAGGGGCTGACGAGCAGTACTTC.

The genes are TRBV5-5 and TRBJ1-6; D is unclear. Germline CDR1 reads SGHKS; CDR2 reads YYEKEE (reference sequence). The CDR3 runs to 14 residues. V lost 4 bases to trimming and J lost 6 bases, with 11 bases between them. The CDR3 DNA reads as TGTGCCAGCAGCCCCGGGTCCCTTAATTCACCCCTCCACTTT. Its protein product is CASSPGSLNSPLHF.

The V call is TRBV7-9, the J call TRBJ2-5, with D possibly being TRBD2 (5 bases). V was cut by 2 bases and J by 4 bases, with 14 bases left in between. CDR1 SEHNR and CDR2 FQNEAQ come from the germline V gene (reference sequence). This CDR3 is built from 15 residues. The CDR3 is CASSLIRTRAETQYF. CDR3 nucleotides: TGTGCCAGCAGCTTAATACGGACGAGGGCAGAGACCCAGTACTTC.

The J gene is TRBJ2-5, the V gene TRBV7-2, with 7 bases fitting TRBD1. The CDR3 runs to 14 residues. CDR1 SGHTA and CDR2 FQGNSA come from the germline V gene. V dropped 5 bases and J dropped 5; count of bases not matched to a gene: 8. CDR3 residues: CASSATGPRETQYF. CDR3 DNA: TGTGCCAGCAGCGCGACAGGGCCCAGGGAGACCCAGTACTTC. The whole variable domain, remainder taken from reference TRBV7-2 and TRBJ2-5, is GAGVSQSPSNKVTEKGKDVELRCDPISGHTALYWYRQSLGQGLEFLIYFQGNSAPDKSGLPSDRFSAERTGGSVSTLTIQRTQQEDSAVYLCASSATGPRETQYFGPGTRLLVL.

This CDR3 reads CASSFQTGRGYTF. CDR3 in DNA: TGTGCCAGCAGCTTCCAGACAGGGAGGGGCTACACCTTC. The rearrangement uses TRBV7-3 and TRBJ1-2, with 7 positions matching TRBD1. V lost 3 bases, J lost 8 bases, and 6 bases stayed unmatched. Germline CDR1 reads SGHTA; CDR2 reads FQGTGA. CDR3 size: 13 residues.